The rows below give T cell receptor beta chains drawn from one sample of a study of blood T cell repertoires in COVID-19. This table comes from immunoSEQ multiplex PCR, and its TCRdb copy is limited to in-frame clones, with some not included. The sample carries about 180,000 clones, 86% recorded once. Sequencing input: peripheral blood. Receptors were obtained from a man over 45 with active or convalescent COVID-19. Each CDR3 is given with its conserved first and last residue. The order of the fields is clone size, D gene, J gene, V gene, CDR3 protein, CDR3 DNA. A D gene is named only where the DNA matches it firmly. A row's size may be missing; if present it is once, few, many or a size class.

- | - | TRBJ2-7 | TRBV28 | CASSTLPGTPADEQYF | TGTGCCAGCAGCACTCTTCCGGGAACTCCGGCGGACGAGCAGTACTTC
- | TRBD2 | TRBJ2-1 | TRBV3-1/TRBV3-2 | CASSQLAGVTYNEQFF | TGTGCCAGCAGCCAATTAGCGGGAGTCACCTACAATGAGCAGTTCTTC
- | TRBD1 | TRBJ2-1 | TRBV4-1 | CASSQGDRAYNEQFF | TGCGCCAGCAGCCAAGGGGACAGGGCATACAATGAGCAGTTCTTC
- | TRBD2 | TRBJ2-4 | TRBV10-3 | CAISELAGGQGGIQYF | TGTGCCATCAGTGAGTTAGCGGGGGGGCAAGGAGGCATTCAGTACTTC
- | - | TRBJ1-3 | TRBV7-2 | CASSLLLSGNTIYF | TGTGCCAGCAGCTTACTCCTCTCTGGAAACACCATATATTTT
few | - | TRBJ2-7 | TRBV24-1 | CATSDPNSGGKEQYF | TGTGCCACCAGTGACCCTAACAGCGGAGGTAAGGAGCAGTACTTC
few | - | TRBJ2-4 | TRBV7-2 | CASSSGQLNIQYF | TGTGCCAGCAGCTCAGGACAGTTAAACATTCAGTACTTC
- | TRBD2 | TRBJ2-5 | TRBV18 | CASSQREGETQYF | TGTGCCAGCTCTCAAAGGGAGGGAGAGACCCAGTACTTC
- | - | TRBJ2-7 | TRBV2 | CASLRGDGGEQYF | TGTGCCAGCCTCAGAGGGGACGGGGGCGAGCAGTACTTC
- | TRBD2 | TRBJ2-1 | TRBV11-3 | CASRLAGEEDEQFF | TGTGCCAGCAGACTAGCGGGGGAAGAGGATGAGCAGTTCTTC
- | TRBD1 | TRBJ2-3 | TRBV27 | CASSFRVQGATDTQYF | TGTGCCAGCAGTTTCCGTGTACAGGGGGCTACAGATACGCAGTATTTT
- | TRBD2 | TRBJ2-1 | TRBV7-2 | CASSLVGGSYNEQFF | TGTGCCAGCAGCTTAGTGGGGGGGTCCTACAATGAGCAGTTCTTC
- | - | TRBJ1-1 | TRBV5-1 | CASSLEGAIEAFF | TGCGCCAGCAGCTTGGAAGGGGCGATTGAAGCTTTCTTT
- | - | TRBJ2-1 | TRBV9 | CASSVAGGGSYNEQFF | TGTGCCAGCAGCGTAGCGGGGGGCGGCTCCTACAATGAGCAGTTCTTC
- | TRBD2 | TRBJ2-3 | TRBV19 | CASSLKLSAGGPDTQYF | TGTGCCAGTAGTCTCAAACTCTCAGCGGGGGGGCCAGATACGCAGTATTTT
- | TRBD2 | TRBJ2-3 | TRBV3-1/TRBV3-2 | CASSLSGGGDTQYF | TGTGCCAGCAGCCTCAGCGGGGGAGGAGATACGCAGTATTTT
- | - | TRBJ2-2 | TRBV28 | CASSLQNTGELFF | TGTGCCAGCAGTTTACAGAACACCGGGGAGCTGTTTTTT
- | - | TRBJ2-2 | TRBV12-5 | CASGTGSSNTGELFF | TGTGCTAGTGGCACCGGGTCCTCGAACACCGGGGAGCTGTTTTTT
- | TRBD1 | TRBJ2-2 | TRBV10-1 | CASSDGTANTGELFF | TGCGCCAGCAGTGATGGGACAGCCAACACCGGGGAGCTGTTTTTT
- | - | TRBJ1-5 | TRBV6-5 | CASSYSRSNQPQHF | TGTGCCAGCAGTTACAGCCGGAGCAATCAGCCCCAGCATTTT
- | TRBD1 | TRBJ1-1 | TRBV3-1/TRBV3-2 | CASSQGQGLLRTEAFF | TGTGCCAGCAGCCAAGGACAGGGGCTTTTACGAACTGAAGCTTTCTTT
- | - | TRBJ2-5 | TRBV10-3 | CAISESQGLQETQYF | TGTGCCATCAGTGAGTCACAGGGACTACAAGAGACCCAGTACTTC
once | - | TRBJ1-5 | TRBV6-2/TRBV6-3 | CASSYPSGSQPQHF | TGTGCCAGCAGTTACCCCTCAGGTAGTCAGCCCCAGCATTTT
- | TRBD1 | TRBJ1-6 | TRBV10-3 | CAISETRTGRTYNSPLHF | TGTGCCATCAGTGAGACACGGACAGGGAGAACCTATAATTCACCCCTCCACTTT
- | TRBD2 | TRBJ2-3 | TRBV28 | CASLSGGPSTDTQYF | TGTGCCAGCCTTAGCGGGGGGCCGAGCACAGATACGCAGTATTTT
- | - | TRBJ1-5 | TRBV10-2 | CATARDINQPQHF | TGCGCCACGGCCCGGGACATTAATCAGCCCCAGCATTTT
once | - | TRBJ1-5 | TRBV7-9 | CASSLQGPGGNQPQHF | TGTGCCAGCAGCTTACAGGGACCGGGGGGCAATCAGCCCCAGCATTTT
- | TRBD2 | TRBJ2-7 | TRBV3-1/TRBV3-2 | CASSPRLAGELNEQYF | TGTGCCAGCAGCCCCCGACTAGCGGGAGAGCTCAACGAGCAGTACTTC
- | TRBD1 | TRBJ1-2 | TRBV6-5 | CASSYSAGGRGYTF | TGTGCCAGCAGTTACTCTGCAGGGGGACGAGGCTACACCTTC